The present T cell receptor (beta chain) was sequenced within a study of cytotoxic CD8 clonotypes in ibrutinib-treated CLL. The wider study: The study included about 11 relapsed/refractory and roughly 15 treatment-naive patients; roughly 18 had IGHV unmutated disease. The taking of response samples occurred after a median about 13 months of treatment, with a range of 6 to 36.

Only in-frame clones appear in the TCRdb table, and some are missing; sequencing was by immunoSEQ multiplex PCR. The table lists tens of thousands of clones, roughly 70% of them singletons. In the case of this clone: Its specificity is not known.

Germline lookup yields CDR1 SGDLS and CDR2 YYNGEE. The V gene lost 3 bases and the J gene lost 6 bases, with 12 bases spanning the gap. The length of the CDR3 is 14 residues. Study findings and constraints: Sustained-remission and progressing patients diverged in sampling times. Public clonotypes proved infrequent, and on treatment they shrank or remained steady.

The sample here was PBMCs, taken after 12 months of ibrutinib treatment. This receptor was taken from a human donor with chronic lymphocytic leukemia. This chain connects TRBV9 to TRBJ2-2; D not resolved. Here the CDR3 reads CASSGTVFPGELFF. The DNA of the CDR3 is TGTGCCAGCAGCGGAACAGTATTTCCCGGGGAGCTGTTTTTT.